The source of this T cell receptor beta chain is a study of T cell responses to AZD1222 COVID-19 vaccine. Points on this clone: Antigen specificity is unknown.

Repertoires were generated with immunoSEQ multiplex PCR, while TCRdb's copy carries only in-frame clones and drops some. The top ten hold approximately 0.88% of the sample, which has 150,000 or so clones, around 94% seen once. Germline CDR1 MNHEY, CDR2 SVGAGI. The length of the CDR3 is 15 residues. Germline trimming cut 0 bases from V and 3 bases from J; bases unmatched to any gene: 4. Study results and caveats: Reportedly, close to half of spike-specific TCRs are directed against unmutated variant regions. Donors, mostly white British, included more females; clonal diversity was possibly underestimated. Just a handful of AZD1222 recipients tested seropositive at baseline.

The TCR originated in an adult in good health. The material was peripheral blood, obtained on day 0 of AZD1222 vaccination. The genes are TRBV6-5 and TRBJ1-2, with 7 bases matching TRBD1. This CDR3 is CASSYSGGSDYGYTF. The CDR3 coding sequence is TGTGCCAGCAGTTACTCAGGGGGCTCAGACTATGGCTACACCTTC.